Listed below are T cell receptor beta chains from one sample, sequenced in a study of blood T cell repertoires in COVID-19. Data came from immunoSEQ multiplex PCR; TCRdb stores just in-frame clones and leaves some out. The sample has about 160,000 clones, more than 65% seen once. Source material: PBMCs or T cells enriched from blood (not recorded which). The receptors derive from a man aged 60 to 69 who had recovered from COVID-19. Each CDR3 is given with its conserved first and last residue. The D gene is left open where the match is weak. Where a row states a size, it is once, few, many or the class of an expanded clone; other rows omit it.

>TRBD1|NA|TRBV2|18|TRBJ2-6
TGTGCCAGCCACTTAATCGGACAGGAGCCAACTGGGGCCAACGTCCTGACTTTC
CASHLIGQEPTGANVLTF
>NA|few|TRBV6-5|13|TRBJ1-1
TGTGCCAGCAGTTACGGTCAGGTAACCGAAGCTTTCTTT
CASSYGQVTEAFF
>TRBD1|NA|TRBV6-5|15|TRBJ2-7
TGTGCCAGCAGGGGCTCCGGGACAGGGGGCTACGAGCAGTACTTC
CASRGSGTGGYEQYF
>NA|NA|TRBV7-6|15|TRBJ2-7
TGTGCCAGCAGCTCAGCCGTCGGGGGGCCCTACGAGCAGTACTTC
CASSSAVGGPYEQYF
>NA|NA|TRBV15|15|TRBJ1-3
TGTGCCACCAGCAGAGAACCGGGGGCTGGAAACACCATATATTTT
CATSREPGAGNTIYF
>NA|NA|TRBV7-2|16|TRBJ2-2
TGTGCCAGCAGCTTAGTGGCGGGGCGCATGGCCGGGGAGCTGTTTTTT
CASSLVAGRMAGELFF
>NA|NA|TRBV7-3|12|TRBJ2-2
TGTGCCAGCAGCCAGGGTAACGGGGAGCTGTTTTTT
CASSQGNGELFF
>NA|NA|TRBV11-2|13|TRBJ2-1
TGTGCCAGCAGCTTAGCCGGGAACAATGAGCAGTTCTTC
CASSLAGNNEQFF
>TRBD2|NA|TRBV19|14|TRBJ2-1
TGTGCCAGTAGTCGGGCTAGCGGGCGCAATGAGCAGTTCTTC
CASSRASGRNEQFF
>TRBD1|NA|TRBV5-1|15|TRBJ1-1
TGCGCCAGCAGACGAGGGACAGGACTGAACACTGAAGCTTTCTTT
CASRRGTGLNTEAFF
>NA|many|TRBV7-8|15|TRBJ1-5
TGTGCCAGCAGCTCATCCAGGCTTATGGATCAGCCCCAGCATTTT
CASSSSRLMDQPQHF
>NA|few|TRBV19|12|TRBJ2-7
TGTGCCAGTAGTACACAGGGTAACGAGCAGTACTTC
CASSTQGNEQYF
>TRBD1|NA|TRBV5-1|16|TRBJ1-1
TGCGCCAGCAGCTGGGGGACAGGGGGCAGGGGCACTGAAGCTTTCTTT
CASSWGTGGRGTEAFF
>TRBD2|NA|TRBV7-3|16|TRBJ2-3
TGTGCCAGCAGCTCCAACACAGCGGGGGGAACAGATACGCAGTATTTT
CASSSNTAGGTDTQYF
>TRBD2|NA|TRBV10-3|13|TRBJ2-1
TGTGCCACCGTACTAGCGGGGGGCGGTGAGCAGTTCTTC
CATVLAGGGEQFF
>TRBD1|once|TRBV5-6|14|TRBJ1-1
TGTGCCAGCAGCCTGGGACAGACGAACACTGAAGCTTTCTTT
CASSLGQTNTEAFF
>TRBD2|NA|TRBV25-1|18|TRBJ2-3
TGTGCCAGCAGTCCTTCGTCGGGACTAGCGGGAGTAACAGATACGCAGTATTTT
CASSPSSGLAGVTDTQYF
>NA|NA|TRBV11-2|16|TRBJ2-3
TGTGCCAGCAGCTTAGCGTGGCAGGGGTCGGCAGATACGCAGTATTTT
CASSLAWQGSADTQYF
>TRBD1|NA|TRBV18|16|TRBJ2-5
TGTGCCAGCTCGCTCAGAGGGACAGGGGCACAAGAGACCCAGTACTTC
CASSLRGTGAQETQYF
>NA|NA|TRBV9|15|TRBJ1-2
TGTGCCAGCAGCCCCGAGAGGGTTCTGGCCTATGGCTACACCTTC
CASSPERVLAYGYTF
>TRBD1|NA|TRBV9|15|TRBJ1-2
TGTGCCAGCAGCGTAGCTGAGGGGGCGAACTATGGCTACACCTTC
CASSVAEGANYGYTF
>TRBD2|NA|TRBV28|15|TRBJ2-1
TGTGCCAGCGGACGGGGAGGGCTAAGTTTCAATGAGCAGTTCTTC
CASGRGGLSFNEQFF
>TRBD1|NA|TRBV7-8|15|TRBJ1-6
TGTGCCAGCAGCGTAAGACAGGGAGACAATTCACCCCTCCACTTT
CASSVRQGDNSPLHF
>TRBD1|NA|TRBV18|15|TRBJ1-5
TGTGCCAGCTCACCCGGGACAGGGGGCAATCAGCCCCAGCATTTT
CASSPGTGGNQPQHF
>NA|NA|TRBV19|16|TRBJ2-1
TGTGCCAGCAGTACGATGGTGGCGGAGCCCTACAATGAGCAGTTCTTC
CASSTMVAEPYNEQFF
>NA|NA|TRBV5-1|14|TRBJ2-7
TGCGCCAGCAGCGCTCCGGGCCCAGGGAACGAGCAGTACTTC
CASSAPGPGNEQYF
>NA|NA|TRBV2|15|TRBJ1-4
TGTGCCAGCATGAATGGCGGGTCAACTAATGAAAAACTGTTTTTT
CASMNGGSTNEKLFF
>NA|NA|TRBV7-3|16|TRBJ1-3
TGTGCCAGCAGCTTAATGGGAGGGGACTCTGGAAACACCATATATTTT
CASSLMGGDSGNTIYF
>NA|once|TRBV11-3|17|TRBJ1-3
TGTGCCAGCAGCTTAGCCACAGGGTCCCCCTCTGGAAACACCATATATTTT
CASSLATGSPSGNTIYF
>NA|NA|TRBV9|13|TRBJ2-1
TGTGCCAGCAGCGTAGGGCCGTACAATGAGCAGTTCTTC
CASSVGPYNEQFF
>TRBD1|once|TRBV5-4|13|TRBJ2-1
TGTGCCAGCAGCTATACAGGGGGCGACGAGCAGTTCTTC
CASSYTGGDEQFF
>TRBD1|NA|TRBV9|15|TRBJ1-4
TGTGCCAGCAGCGTTACCGGGACAGGGTATGAAAAACTGTTTTTT
CASSVTGTGYEKLFF
>TRBD1|NA|TRBV7-6|16|TRBJ1-5
TGTGCCAGCAGCTTAGGGGGGCGGACAGGGACCCAGCCCCAGCATTTT
CASSLGGRTGTQPQHF
>NA|NA|TRBV28|14|TRBJ2-7
TGTGCCAGCAGACCGTCGAGACAGGACTACGAGCAGTACTTC
CASRPSRQDYEQYF
>TRBD2|NA|TRBV14|18|TRBJ2-3
TGTGCCAGCAGCCAAGCCCTCCGGACTAGCCTACACACAGATACGCAGTATTTT
CASSQALRTSLHTDTQYF
>NA|NA|TRBV15|12|TRBJ1-1
TGTGCCTACGGGGGGGCGAACACTGAAGCTTTCTTT
CAYGGANTEAFF
>TRBD1|NA|TRBV2|15|TRBJ1-4
TGTGCCAGCAGTAACAACAGGGGATACGGTGAAAAACTGTTTTTT
CASSNNRGYGEKLFF
>NA|few|TRBV12-3/TRBV12-4|12|TRBJ1-2
TGTGCCAGCGGTATTTCACAATATGGCTACACCTTC
CASGISQYGYTF